These 24 T cell receptor beta chains were all obtained from the same sample, sequenced in a study of blood T cell repertoires in COVID-19. Assay used: immunoSEQ multiplex PCR; TCRdb lists only in-frame clones, some missing. Among about 140,000 clones listed, roughly three quarters were seen once. Sequenced input: peripheral blood. These receptors all stem from a middle-aged man with active or convalescent COVID-19.

The rearrangement links TRBV28 to TRBJ2-7; D is unresolved. Germline CDR1 is MDHEN and CDR2 is SYDVKM. This CDR3 is built from 12 residues. V lost 2 bases, J lost 4 bases, and 6 bases lay in between. CDR3: CASSLGRYEQYF. CDR3 coding DNA: TGTGCCAGCAGTTTAGGCAGATACGAGCAGTACTTC.

Concerning this clone itself: At the DNA level, this CDR3 is encoded by other sequences in the same sample as well. The V and J genes are TRBV7-2 and TRBJ1-3; 7 nucleotides match TRBD1. The CDR3 totals 15 residues. Losses at the gene ends were 1 base for V and 1 base for J; bases not matched to a gene: 1. The germline CDR1 and CDR2 sequences are SGHTA and FQGNSA. The CDR3 region has the DNA TGTGCCAGCAGCTTAGACAGGGGTTCTGGAAACACCATATATTTT. This codes for CASSLDRGSGNTIYF. The variable domain in full, with the rest retrieved from reference TRBV7-2 and TRBJ1-3, is GAGVSQSPSNKVTEKGKDVELRCDPISGHTALYWYRQSLGQGLEFLIYFQGNSAPDKSGLPSDRFSAERTGGSVSTLTIQRTQQEDSAVYLCASSLDRGSGNTIYFGEGSWLTVV.

This chain uses TRBV28 with TRBJ1-5; maybe TRBD1 (5 bases). This CDR3 is 17 amino acids long. CDR1 is MDHEN and CDR2 is SYDVKM in the germline V gene. The V end lost 4 bases, the J end lost 3 bases, and 19 bases lay between the germline ends. The chain's CDR3 is CASSSYSGRGYNQPQHF. The CDR3 nucleotides are TGTGCCAGCAGTTCTTACTCAGGGAGGGGATACAATCAGCCCCAGCATTTT.

V and J are TRBV21-1 and TRBJ2-3; TRBD1, the table's D call, was not compared with the DNA. TRBV21-1 is labeled a pseudogene. The CDR3 totals 15 residues. CDR3 amino acids: CASSKGTVSTDTQYF. The CDR3 DNA reads as TGTGCCAGCAGCAAAGGGACAGTTAGCACAGATACGCAGTATTTT.

This clone appeared a single time. The chain is built from TRBV9 and TRBJ1-2; D is unclear. V dropped 0 bases and J dropped 5 bases, with 11 bases sitting between them. The germline gives CDR1 SGDLS, CDR2 YYNGEE. The CDR3 totals 14 residues. The CDR3 sequence is CASSVGAGLYGYTF. CDR3 DNA sequence: TGTGCCAGCAGCGTAGGGGCAGGCCTATATGGCTACACCTTC.

The rearrangement joins TRBV6-4 to TRBJ2-3; possibly TRBD2 for D (6 bases). The V end lost 3 bases, the J end lost 5 bases, and 12 bases lay between the germline ends. This CDR3 is 14 amino acids long. CDR1 and CDR2 from the germline V gene are MRHNA and SNTAGT. The CDR3, as DNA: TGTGCCAGCAGTGAAACGGGAGCGGGAGATACGCAGTATTTT. This translates into CASSETGAGDTQYF.

The chain uses TRBV11-2 and TRBJ2-7; the D gene is possibly TRBD1 (6 bases). Trimming took off 1 base at V and 4 bases at J, with 11 bases between the two ends. CDR1 and CDR2 (germline): SGHAT, FQNNGV. The CDR3 spans 14 residues. DNA of the CDR3: TGTGCCAGCAGCTTAGGAACAGGGCAGTACGAGCAGTACTTC. Translated: CASSLGTGQYEQYF.

V gene TRBV28 combines with J gene TRBJ2-5; 8 bases align to TRBD1. The junction had 15 bases not matched to a gene; V was cut back by 6 bases and J by 9 bases. The CDR3 covers 15 residues. Germline loops: CDR1 MDHEN, CDR2 SYDVKM. The CDR3 region has the DNA TGTGCCAGCAGGCCACCAGGGGGCAACGTCGAGGCCCAGTACTTC. Its translation is CASRPPGGNVEAQYF.

The chain joins TRBV5-1 to TRBJ1-5, with 8 bases that match TRBD1. The CDR3 is 15 amino acids. V lost 4 bases and J lost 6; bases outside the gene matches: 9. In germline, CDR1 is SGHRS, CDR2 YFSETQ. In DNA form, the CDR3 reads TGCGCCAGCAGCGAGGGACAGGTTGATGGTCAGCCCCAGCATTTT. This codes for CASSEGQVDGQPQHF.

V and J are TRBV6-2 or TRBV6-3 and TRBJ2-7, with TRBD2 matching 11 bases. The CDR3 contains 14 residues. With V trimmed by 5 bases and J by 5 bases, 5 bases remained unmatched. The germline V gene encodes CDR1 MNHEY and CDR2 SVGEGT. CDR3 in DNA: TGTGCCAGCAGTATAGCGGGAGGGGTCCACGAGCAGTACTTC. As protein: CASSIAGGVHEQYF.

The chain recombines TRBV19 with TRBJ2-6, with D possibly being TRBD1 (5 bases). The V gene's germline CDR1 is LNHDA and CDR2 SQIVND (reference sequence). V was clipped by 6 bases and J by 2 bases, with 11 bases between them. The CDR3 consists of 15 residues. CDR3 sequence: CASSRETAGANVLTF. The CDR3 coding sequence is TGTGCCAGTAGCAGGGAAACTGCTGGGGCCAACGTCCTGACTTTC.

J is TRBJ2-7 and V is TRBV28, with 7 bases fitting TRBD1. CDR3 length equals 16 residues. V lost 5 bases to trimming and J lost 1 base; unmatched junction nucleotides: 11. Germline V gene lookup returns CDR1 MDHEN and CDR2 SYDVKM. Written as DNA, the CDR3 is TGTGCCAGCAGTCCGCCATACAGGGGTAGGTCCTACGAGCAGTACTTC. Translating gives CASSPPYRGRSYEQYF.

This rearrangement joins TRBV28 to TRBJ2-1; TRBD2 matches at 8 bases. V was pared by 5 bases and J by 0 bases, with 3 bases of the junction left unmatched. Germline assignment: CDR1 MDHEN and CDR2 SYDVKM. The CDR3 is 15 amino acids. CDR3 DNA sequence: TGTGCCAGCAGTAACGGACTAGCCTCCTACAATGAGCAGTTCTTC. Protein: CASSNGLASYNEQFF.

The genes are TRBV4-1 and TRBJ2-7; D is undetermined. The CDR3 spans 14 residues. The germline V and J ends were trimmed by 1 base and 6 bases, with 13 bases remaining between them. Germline CDR1 reads MGHRA; CDR2 reads YSYEKL. The CDR3: CASSQAQVSGEQYF. CDR3 nucleotides: TGCGCCAGCAGCCAAGCTCAAGTGTCGGGCGAGCAGTACTTC.

The count of this clone is one. J is TRBJ2-7 and V is TRBV19, with 11 bases fitting TRBD2. This CDR3 is 15 amino acids long. Germline CDR1 reads LNHDA; CDR2 reads SQIVND (reference sequence). V trimming: 2 bases; J trimming: 6 bases; junction bases outside the gene matches: 6. The CDR3 DNA reads TGTGCCAGTAGTATAACGGCTAGCGGGAGGTTCGAGCAGTACTTC. Translated, it gives CASSITASGRFEQYF.

Only one count was recorded for this clone. The chain combines TRBV5-1 with TRBJ2-5; 7 bases are shared with TRBD1. J lost 13 bases, V lost 0 bases, and 9 bases had no gene match. CDR1 is SGHRS, CDR2 YFSETQ, per germline. CDR3 length equals 13 residues. The CDR3 loop reads CASSLAPRDRPYF. The CDR3 nucleotides are TGCGCCAGCAGCTTGGCCCCCCGGGACAGACCGTACTTC.

The chain combines TRBV12-3 or TRBV12-4 with TRBJ2-2, with 10 bases lining up with TRBD1. J lost 7 bases, V lost 8 bases, and 4 bases had no gene match. The CDR3 length is 13 residues. This CDR3 reads CASRTGGGGELFF. As DNA, the CDR3 is TGTGCCAGCCGGACAGGGGGGGGCGGGGAGCTGTTTTTT.

The CDR3 sequence: CASSRLFGGRKTYEQYF. CDR3 nucleotides: TGTGCCAGCAGTCGGCTCTTCGGCGGGAGGAAAACCTACGAGCAGTACTTC. V is TRBV28 and J is TRBJ2-7; TRBD2 matches at 8 bases. The germline CDR1 and CDR2 sequences are MDHEN and SYDVKM. CDR3 size: 17 residues. Trimming removed 5 bases from V and 2 bases from J; junction bases left unmatched: 14.

The chain links TRBV30 to TRBJ1-5; no clear D gene. The germline V and J ends were trimmed by 2 bases and 4 bases, with 18 bases remaining between them. This CDR3 comprises 16 residues. Looked up from germline, CDR1 is GTSNPN and CDR2 is SVGIG (reference sequence). This CDR3 reads CAWSPSLGGINQPQHF. CDR3 coding DNA: TGTGCCTGGAGTCCTTCTCTGGGAGGAATTAATCAGCCCCAGCATTTT.

This rearrangement joins TRBV7-9 to TRBJ2-5, with D perhaps TRBD2 (6 bases). Per the germline V gene, CDR1 is SEHNR and CDR2 is FQNEAQ (reference sequence). V was trimmed by 5 bases and J by 2 bases, leaving 21 bases between them. This CDR3 is 17 amino acids long. CDR3 nucleotides: TGTGCCAGCAGCCCTCCTCGTGGAGGGCCGCAGCAAGAGACCCAGTACTTC. Translation gives CASSPPRGGPQQETQYF.

The CDR3 protein is CASIQGGTGELFF. CDR3 nucleotide sequence: TGTGCCAGCATCCAAGGGGGCACCGGGGAGCTGTTTTTT. The J gene is TRBJ2-2, the V gene TRBV5-6; D is perhaps TRBD1 (6 bases). The CDR3 consists of 13 residues. Trimming stripped 6 bases from V and 4 bases from J, with 10 bases between. CDR1 and CDR2 from the germline V gene are SGHDT and YYEEEE. Combining the CDR3 with reference TRBV5-6 and TRBJ2-2 gives the whole variable domain DAGVTQSPTHLIKTRGQQVTLRCSPKSGHDTVSWYQQALGQGPQFIFQYYEEEERQRGNFPDRFSGHQFPNYSSELNVNALLLGDSALYLCASIQGGTGELFFGEGSRLTVL.

The chain couples TRBV7-6 to TRBJ2-7; 9 positions agree with TRBD2. Germline CDR1 and CDR2: SGHVS and FNYEAQ. CDR3 size: 16 residues. Losses at the gene ends were 2 bases for V and 6 bases for J; bases not matched to a gene: 11. The CDR3 sequence is CASSLRGGRAPGEQYF. In DNA, the CDR3 is TGTGCCAGCAGCTTAAGGGGCGGGAGGGCTCCGGGCGAGCAGTACTTC.

There are a few counts of this clone. The chain recombines TRBV2 with TRBJ1-5; a weak D match, TRBD1 (5 bases). Germline CDR1 is SNHLY and CDR2 is FYNNEI. The CDR3 spans 15 residues. The V end was cut by 2 bases, the J end by 3 bases, with 11 bases between. CDR3 sequence reads: CASSEKDNYNQPQHF. CDR3 bases: TGTGCCAGCAGTGAAAAGGACAATTACAATCAGCCCCAGCATTTT. Filled out from reference TRBV2 and TRBJ1-5, the complete variable domain reads EPEVTQTPSHQVTQMGQEVILRCVPISNHLYFYWYRQILGQKVEFLVSFYNNEISEKSEIFDDQFSVERPDGSNFTLKIRSTKLEDSAMYFCASSEKDNYNQPQHFGDGTRLSIL.

The chain uses TRBV3-1 (or the pseudogene TRBV3-2) and TRBJ2-1, with D hard to call. Trimming removed 4 bases at V and 5 bases at J, with 12 bases between. Looked up from germline, CDR1 is LGHDT and CDR2 is YNNKEL (reference sequence). The CDR3 spans 14 residues. This chain's CDR3 is CASSPASPNNEQFF. CDR3 nucleotide sequence: TGTGCCAGCAGCCCAGCGAGTCCCAACAATGAGCAGTTCTTC.